This entry lists 4 T cell receptor beta chains sequenced from one sample in a study of cytomegalovirus exposure and HLA in healthy donors. Primers included in the PCR were 60 Vbeta and 13 Jbeta primers. Sequencing used immunoSEQ multiplex PCR; TCRdb keeps in-frame clones, though not all of them. Of roughly 170,000 clones in the sample, around four fifths were seen once. Source material: PBMCs. Receptors originate from a man in his thirties or forties in good health and CMV-seronegative.

The chain combines TRBV10-3 with TRBJ2-2; D not resolved. Germline V gene lookup returns CDR1 ENHRY and CDR2 SYGVKD. Deletions cut 7 bases from V and 4 bases from J, with 13 bases between. CDR3 length equals 14 residues. The CDR3 here is CAITLGPSTGELFF. The CDR3 DNA follows: TGTGCCATCACACTTGGGCCGTCCACCGGGGAGCTGTTTTTT.

The V gene is TRBV28, the J gene TRBJ1-1; possible D gene TRBD1, 5 bases. This CDR3 is 15 amino acids long. The germline V gene encodes CDR1 MDHEN and CDR2 SYDVKM. Between the trimmed V and J ends, which lost 8 bases and 1 base, there was a span of 17 bases. The CDR3 coding sequence is TGTGCCAGCGTCGACATGATAAGGGGGAACACTGAAGCTTTCTTT. It encodes CASVDMIRGNTEAFF.

V and J are TRBV5-4 and TRBJ1-5; 10 nucleotides line up with TRBD1. CDR1 SGHNT and CDR2 YYREEE come from the germline V gene (reference sequence). The CDR3 extends over 15 amino acids. The V segment lost 4 bases and the J segment 6 bases; nucleotides outside the gene matches: 7. CDR3: CASSQGTGEAQPQHF. The CDR3 DNA is TGTGCCAGCAGCCAGGGGACAGGGGAGGCTCAGCCCCAGCATTTT. The full variable domain, in which reference TRBV5-4 and TRBJ1-5 provide the parts outside the CDR3, is ETGVTQSPTHLIKTRGQQVTLRCSSQSGHNTVSWYQQALGQGPQFIFQYYREEENGRGNFPPRFSGLQFPNYSSELNVNALELDDSALYLCASSQGTGEAQPQHFGDGTRLSIL.

The chain employs TRBV4-1 and TRBJ2-1, with 9 bases identical to TRBD2. The CDR3 is 15 residues long. The trim removed 1 base at V and 4 bases at J, leaving 2 bases unmatched. The germline gives CDR1 MGHRA, CDR2 YSYEKL. In DNA, the CDR3 is TGCGCCAGCAGCCAAGCGCTAGCGGGATACAATGAGCAGTTCTTC. Translation gives CASSQALAGYNEQFF.